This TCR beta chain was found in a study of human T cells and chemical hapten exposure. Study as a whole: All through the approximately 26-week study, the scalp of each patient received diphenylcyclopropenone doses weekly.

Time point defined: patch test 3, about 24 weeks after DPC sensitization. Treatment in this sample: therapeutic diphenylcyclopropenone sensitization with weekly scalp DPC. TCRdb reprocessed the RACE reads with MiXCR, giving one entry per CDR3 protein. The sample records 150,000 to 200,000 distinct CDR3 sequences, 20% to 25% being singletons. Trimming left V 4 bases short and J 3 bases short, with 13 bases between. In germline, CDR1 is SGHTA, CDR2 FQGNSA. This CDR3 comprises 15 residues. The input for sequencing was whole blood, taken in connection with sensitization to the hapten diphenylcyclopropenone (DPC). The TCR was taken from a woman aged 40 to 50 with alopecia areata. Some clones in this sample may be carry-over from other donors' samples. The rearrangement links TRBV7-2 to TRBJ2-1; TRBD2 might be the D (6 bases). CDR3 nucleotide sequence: TGTGCCAGCAGCTCCCGGAGGGCCGGCTACAATGAGCAGTTCTTC. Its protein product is CASSSRRAGYNEQFF.